The 31 T cell receptor beta chains reported below all come from one sample, sequenced in a study of blood T cell repertoires in COVID-19. Some clones are missing from TCRdb's copy, which holds only in-frame ones; the method was immunoSEQ multiplex PCR. The sample lists 180,000 or so clones, about 87% occurring once. Sequencing used peripheral blood. The receptors originated from a man aged 35-49 years with active or convalescent COVID-19.

This chain joins TRBV6-2 or TRBV6-3 and TRBJ1-5; D is possibly TRBD1 (5 bases). V was cut by 4 bases and J by 6 bases, with 16 bases left in between. There are 15 residues in the CDR3. Germline CDR1 MNHEY, CDR2 SVGEGT. CDR3 coding DNA: TGTGCCAGCAGTTGGGACCAGGGCGGGACTCAGCCCCAGCATTTT. Its translation is CASSWDQGGTQPQHF.

The chain uses TRBV23-1 and TRBJ1-4; tentative D call: TRBD1 (6 bases). TRBV23-1 is known as an ORF, though its function is uncertain. This CDR3 is 23 amino acids long. V was cut by 4 bases and J by 4 bases, with 37 bases left in between. The CDR3 protein is CASSLTMDIIRTAAHNYNEKLFF. CDR3 DNA: TGCGCCAGCAGTCTTACCATGGATATTATACGGACAGCCGCCCACAACTATAATGAAAAACTGTTTTTT.

V is TRBV10-3 and J is TRBJ2-4; no clear D gene. V was trimmed by 3 bases and J by 5 bases, leaving 2 bases between them. There are 11 residues in the CDR3. Germline loops: CDR1 ENHRY, CDR2 SYGVKD. The CDR3 nucleotides read TGTGCCATCAGTGACGAAAACATTCAGTACTTC. Protein sequence: CAISDENIQYF.

Only one count was recorded for this clone. The genes are TRBV27 and TRBJ2-1; possible D gene TRBD1, 6 bases. Deletions cut 0 bases from V and 6 bases from J, with 12 bases between. CDR1 and CDR2 from the germline V gene are MNHEY and SMNVEV (reference sequence). CDR3 length: 15 amino acids. The CDR3 loop is CASSLSWGPGNEQFF. CDR3 sequence (DNA): TGTGCCAGCAGTTTATCCTGGGGGCCAGGCAATGAGCAGTTCTTC.

The chain joins TRBV2 to TRBJ2-2; possible D gene TRBD2, 6 bases. Germline V gives CDR1 SNHLY, CDR2 FYNNEI. There are 19 residues in the CDR3. Trimming took 5 bases from V and 0 from J, leaving 22 bases between them. The CDR3 coding sequence is TGTGCCAGCAGTAGGAGAGGAGGGGTAGGGTCTCCGAACACCGGGGAGCTGTTTTTT. Translation: CASSRRGGVGSPNTGELFF.

The genes are TRBV3-1 (or the pseudogene TRBV3-2) and TRBJ1-1; D perhaps matches TRBD1 (6 bases). With 4 bases removed from V and 1 base from J, the gap between germline ends came to 10 bases. The V gene's germline CDR1 is LGHDT and CDR2 YNNKEL (reference sequence). The CDR3 consists of 14 residues. CDR3 nucleotides: TGTGCCAGCAGCCCTGGGGGCCAGAACACTGAAGCTTTCTTT. Translation: CASSPGGQNTEAFF.

The gene calls are TRBV29-1 and TRBJ1-4; 9 bases match TRBD1. Unmatched junction bases numbered 11, after V lost 6 bases and J lost 6 bases. Germline V gene sequence: CDR1 SQVTM, CDR2 ANQGSEA. There are 15 residues in the CDR3. The CDR3 region has the DNA TGCAGCGTGAAGGACAGGGGAGGGTTGCATGAAAAACTGTTTTTT. It is translated as CSVKDRGGLHEKLFF.

Concerning this clone itself: Compared with germline, one end of the junction differs, possibly owing to a read error. The chain carries TRBV7-7 and TRBJ2-3; D may be TRBD1 (6 bases). This CDR3 has 15 residues. The germline CDR1 and CDR2 sequences are SSHAT and FNYEAQ (reference sequence). The CDR3 region is CASSLIPGQTDTQYF. For the CDR3, the DNA is TGTGCTAGCAGCTTGATTCCGGGACAAACAGATACGCAGTATTTT.

J is TRBJ1-1 and V is TRBV7-2, with 8 nucleotides matching TRBD1. The CDR3 is made up of 14 amino acids. V lost 2 bases, J lost 4 bases, and 3 bases stayed unmatched. Germline loops: CDR1 SGHTA, CDR2 FQGNSA. In nucleotides, the CDR3 is TGTGCCAGCAGCTTAACTACAGGGGGCACTGAAGCTTTCTTT. Protein product: CASSLTTGGTEAFF.

The chain links TRBV27 to TRBJ2-3, with 8 bases lining up with TRBD1. The germline V gene encodes CDR1 MNHEY and CDR2 SMNVEV (reference sequence). The CDR3 is 17 residues long. The V segment lost 4 bases and the J segment 1 base; nucleotides outside the gene matches: 10. DNA for the CDR3: TGTGCCAGCAGTTGGGTTCAGGGGGCACGGGGCACAGATACGCAGTATTTT. It codes for CASSWVQGARGTDTQYF.

This chain joins TRBV6-5 and TRBJ1-1, with D tentatively TRBD1 (5 bases). V gave up 2 bases and J gave up 8 bases, with 12 bases separating them. The CDR3 totals 13 residues. Per germline, CDR1 MNHEY and CDR2 SVGAGI. In nucleotides, the CDR3 is TGTGCCAGCAGTTACCACGGGACTGTAGAAGCTTTCTTT. Protein: CASSYHGTVEAFF.

V and J are TRBV5-4 and TRBJ1-3; D uncertain. V lost 3 bases, J lost 0 bases, and 16 bases lay in between. Looked up from germline, CDR1 is SGHNT and CDR2 is YYREEE (reference sequence). This CDR3 contains 17 residues. CDR3 nucleotides: TGTGCCAGCAGCTCCCGGGCGGGGAGAAGCTCTGGAAACACCATATATTTT. Amino acids: CASSSRAGRSSGNTIYF.

The rearrangement uses TRBV6-5 and TRBJ1-6; 7 nucleotides match TRBD1. Germline V gene data show CDR1 as MNHEY and CDR2 as SVGAGI. The V segment lost 0 bases and the J segment 9 bases; nucleotides outside the gene matches: 5. The CDR3 totals 15 residues. CDR3 nucleotide sequence: TGTGCCAGCAGTTACTCCAAGGGGGCGGGTTCACCCCTCCACTTT. It is translated as CASSYSKGAGSPLHF.

V and J are TRBV28 and TRBJ1-5; D is possibly TRBD1 (5 bases). Germline assignment: CDR1 MDHEN and CDR2 SYDVKM. The CDR3 is 13 residues long. The V end lost 6 bases, the J end lost 2 bases, and 8 bases lay between the germline ends. CDR3 residues: CASSQTGNQPQHF. The CDR3 region has the DNA TGTGCCAGCAGCCAGACAGGCAATCAGCCCCAGCATTTT.

This chain joins TRBV27 and TRBJ1-1; 7 nucleotides agree with TRBD1. V lost 7 bases to trimming and J lost 3 bases; unmatched junction nucleotides: 8. The CDR3 runs 14 residues. Germline-derived CDR1 and CDR2 are MNHEY and SMNVEV (reference sequence). The chain's CDR3 is CASKKGAGYTEAFF. The DNA of the CDR3 is TGTGCCAGCAAAAAGGGGGCAGGGTACACTGAAGCTTTCTTT.

The table lists this clone with a count of one. The chain joins TRBV6-5 to TRBJ1-2; the D gene is possibly TRBD1 (5 bases). V was shortened by 5 bases and J by 7 bases, with 11 bases between the two germline ends. CDR3 length equals 12 residues. The germline V gene has CDR1 MNHEY and CDR2 SVGAGI. Here the CDR3 DNA reads TGTGCCAGCAGTAGCCAGGGTTTTGGCTACACCTTC. It translates to CASSSQGFGYTF.

Ten or more counts support this clone. This rearrangement joins TRBV2 to TRBJ1-5, with D possibly TRBD1 on 5 matching bases. Per germline, CDR1 SNHLY and CDR2 FYNNEI. The CDR3 loop spans 14 amino acids. With 5 bases removed from V and 1 base from J, the gap between germline ends came to 9 bases. This CDR3 reads CASSQGSSNQPQHF. The CDR3 DNA sequence: TGTGCCAGCAGTCAGGGCTCGAGCAATCAGCCCCAGCATTTT.

The chain recombines TRBV7-8 with TRBJ2-1; D not resolved. V lost 4 bases, J lost 5 bases, and 12 bases lay in between. From germline, CDR1 is SGHVS and CDR2 FQNEAQ. The CDR3 covers 14 residues. The CDR3 DNA follows: TGTGCCAGCAGCTACTCCGAGTTGCACAATGAGCAGTTCTTC. Protein sequence: CASSYSELHNEQFF.

The count of this clone is one. The chain joins TRBV15 to TRBJ1-2, with D possibly being TRBD1 (5 bases). In germline, CDR1 is LNHNV, CDR2 YYDKDF (reference sequence). The CDR3 sequence is 13 residues long. V dropped 4 bases and J dropped 4 bases, with 10 bases sitting between them. This CDR3 reads CATSTRQFYGYTF. CDR3 DNA sequence: TGTGCCACCAGCACCCGACAGTTCTATGGCTACACCTTC.

This chain joins TRBV4-2 and TRBJ1-1; tentative D call: TRBD1 (5 bases). Germline V lookup: CDR1 LGHNA, CDR2 YNFKEQ. This CDR3 is 13 amino acids long. The V gene lost 0 bases and the J gene lost 5 bases, with 7 bases spanning the gap. The CDR3 sequence is CASSQEAGTEAFF. For the CDR3, the DNA is TGTGCCAGCAGCCAAGAGGCAGGGACTGAAGCTTTCTTT.

The CDR3 sequence: CASSYPGTGGEKLFF. The CDR3 bases are TGTGCCAGCAGTTACCCCGGGACAGGGGGAGAAAAACTGTTTTTT. This rearrangement joins TRBV6-5 to TRBJ1-4; 11 bases are shared with TRBD1. This CDR3 has 15 amino acids. V shed 2 bases, J shed 8 bases, and the junction held 4 bases outside the gene matches. Germline V gene lookup returns CDR1 MNHEY and CDR2 SVGAGI.

The genes are TRBV30 and TRBJ1-1, with D unresolved. The CDR3 sequence is 14 residues long. The V gene's germline CDR1 is GTSNPN and CDR2 SVGIG (reference sequence). Trimming took off 2 bases at V and 0 bases at J, with 10 bases between the two ends. The CDR3: CAWSRVGMNTEAFF. Here the CDR3 DNA reads TGTGCCTGGAGTCGGGTCGGCATGAACACTGAAGCTTTCTTT.

The chain recombines TRBV18 with TRBJ1-4; D perhaps matches TRBD1 (6 bases). Germline CDR1 reads KGHSH; CDR2 reads LQKENI. V was pared by 3 bases and J by 4 bases, with 12 bases between. CDR3 size: 15 residues. CDR3: CASSPQGTINEKLFF. The CDR3 DNA reads TGTGCCAGCTCACCGCAGGGGACGATTAATGAAAAACTGTTTTTT.

In its sample, this clone was seen once. The V gene is TRBV28, the J gene TRBJ2-5; 11 nucleotides line up with TRBD2. V lost 6 bases and J lost 4; bases outside the gene matches: 16. This CDR3 is built from 18 residues. The germline CDR1 and CDR2 sequences are MDHEN and SYDVKM. The CDR3 loop reads CASRVWGSGGAMGETQYF. CDR3 sequence (DNA): TGTGCCAGCAGGGTATGGGGTAGCGGGGGGGCCATGGGAGAGACCCAGTACTTC.

The J gene is TRBJ2-1, the V gene TRBV28; TRBD1 matches at 8 bases. The trim removed 6 bases at V and 2 bases at J, leaving 9 bases unmatched. This CDR3 is 16 amino acids long. Germline V gives CDR1 MDHEN, CDR2 SYDVKM. This chain's CDR3 is CASRFGQGVPYNEQFF. The DNA for the CDR3 is TGTGCCAGCAGGTTCGGACAGGGTGTTCCCTACAATGAGCAGTTCTTC.

The chain links TRBV7-9 to TRBJ2-1; D perhaps matches TRBD2 (5 bases). V was trimmed by 6 bases and J by 5 bases, leaving 14 bases between them. From germline, CDR1 is SEHNR and CDR2 FQNEAQ (reference sequence). This CDR3 is built from 14 residues. Here the CDR3 reads CASRSLQRNNEQFF. In nucleotides, the CDR3 is TGTGCCAGCAGGTCGTTACAGCGGAACAATGAGCAGTTCTTC.

The V gene is TRBV24-1, the J gene TRBJ1-1, with a possible D match to TRBD1 (5 bases). V was trimmed by 7 bases and J by 2 bases, leaving 16 bases between them. The CDR3 runs to 15 residues. CDR1 KGHDR and CDR2 SFDVKD come from the germline V gene. The CDR3 spells CATRGRGAGNTEAFF. CDR3 in DNA: TGTGCCACCAGGGGGAGGGGCGCGGGAAACACTGAAGCTTTCTTT.

The gene calls are TRBV9 and TRBJ2-7, with D possibly TRBD1 on 6 matching bases. Per germline, CDR1 SGDLS and CDR2 YYNGEE. Trimming took off 4 bases at V and 4 bases at J, with 15 bases between the two ends. This CDR3 contains 14 residues. CDR3 in DNA: TGTGCCAGCAGCAAAGGTAACAGGGAATACGAGCAGTACTTC. This translates into CASSKGNREYEQYF.

The CDR3 spells CASSSNSGTVSYEQYF. The CDR3 DNA reads as TGTGCCAGCAGCTCCAACTCCGGGACAGTTTCCTACGAGCAGTACTTC. The chain joins TRBV7-3 to TRBJ2-7, with 7 bases identical to TRBD1. Germline V CDR1 and CDR2: SGHTA, FQGTGA. The ends lost 4 bases at V and 1 base at J; junction bases unmatched: 10. This CDR3 region has 16 residues.

This rearrangement joins TRBV5-1 to TRBJ1-1; D possibly corresponds to TRBD1 (5 bases). The CDR3 extends over 14 amino acids. The germline V gene has CDR1 SGHRS and CDR2 YFSETQ. Trimming removed 0 bases from V and 5 bases from J, with 11 bases in between. The CDR3 coding sequence is TGCGCCAGCAGCTTGGAGGGGTTTGGGACTGAAGCTTTCTTT. Encoded protein: CASSLEGFGTEAFF.

The rearrangement uses TRBV5-4 and TRBJ2-2, with D possibly matching TRBD2 (5 bases). This CDR3 has 14 amino acids. The ends were cut back, 4 bases at V and 7 bases at J, with 14 bases in the middle. Looked up from germline, CDR1 is SGHNT and CDR2 is YYREEE (reference sequence). The CDR3 is CASSAWSAGGELFF. Written as DNA, the CDR3 is TGTGCCAGCAGCGCATGGTCGGCGGGCGGGGAGCTGTTTTTT.